This TCR beta chain was found in a study of blood T cell repertoires in COVID-19. With V trimmed by 3 bases and J by 3 bases, 4 bases remained unmatched. Per the germline V gene, CDR1 is SGHNT and CDR2 is YYREEE (reference sequence). This CDR3 has 14 residues. As handled by the study authors: Estimated nucleated cell counts came from reference gene primer amplification. Repertoires were generated with immunoSEQ multiplex PCR, while TCRdb's copy carries only in-frame clones and drops some. D and trimming come from the DNA, and the V and J calls and clone size come from that table. The table lists some 95,000 clones, around 90% of them singletons.

The sequencing sample was made of peripheral blood. The receptor comes from a human donor with active COVID-19. The donor label of this sample is uncertain. V usage is TRBV5-4 and J usage is TRBJ2-5, with TRBD1 identical over 8 bases. The CDR3 here is CASSSPGQEETQYF. The CDR3 region has the DNA TGTGCCAGCAGCTCACCGGGACAGGAAGAGACCCAGTACTTC.